This T cell receptor (beta chain) was sequenced for a study of blood T cell repertoires in COVID-19. Study summary: Donors in the United States, Italy and Spain gave samples during acute or convalescent COVID-19. Nucleic acid was either cDNA or gDNA, and it came from T cells, B-cell-depleted T cells, or PBMCs.

In the authors' methods: Quantification of nucleated cells was approximated via reference gene primer amplification. Assay: immunoSEQ multiplex PCR; the TCRdb copy retains only in-frame clones and omits some. Clone size and the V and J calls come from that table; the DNA yielded D and trimming. The sample includes some 66,000 clones, 76% of them seen just once. V trimming: 3 bases; J trimming: 2 bases; junction bases outside the gene matches: 5. CDR1 LNHNV and CDR2 YYDKDF come from the germline V gene (reference sequence). The CDR3 length is 15 residues. J is TRBJ2-3 and V is TRBV15, with 7 bases aligning to TRBD2. This sequence was found in a woman of 80 years or more with acute or convalescent COVID-19. Sequencing input: peripheral blood. CDR3 protein: CATSSGRTDTDTQYF. The CDR3 DNA follows: TGTGCCACCAGCAGCGGGAGGACGGACACAGATACGCAGTATTTT.